Each of the 3 T cell receptor beta chains below was sequenced from the same sample in a study of blood T cell repertoires in COVID-19. TCRdb keeps only in-frame clones here, not all; method: immunoSEQ multiplex PCR. The sample holds hundreds of thousands of clones, around 87% seen once. Sequencing input: PBMCs or T cells enriched from blood (not recorded which). These receptors all stem from a woman in her fifties or sixties who had recovered from COVID-19.

The rearrangement uses TRBV29-1 and TRBJ2-3, with 14 nucleotides matching TRBD2. Germline CDR1 reads SQVTM; CDR2 reads ANQGSEA. The CDR3 is made up of 14 amino acids. The V segment lost 6 bases and the J segment 5 bases; nucleotides outside the gene matches: 4. The CDR3 DNA sequence: TGCAGCGTCCGGACTAGCGGGAGGATAGATACGCAGTATTTT. Its protein is CSVRTSGRIDTQYF.

This clone was seen only once. The V call is TRBV6-2 or TRBV6-3, the J call TRBJ1-1; D not certain. V was cut by 4 bases and J by 3 bases, with 9 bases left in between. Germline lookup yields CDR1 MNHEY and CDR2 SVGEGT. The CDR3 spans 13 residues. The CDR3 nucleotides are TGTGCCAGCAGTTTTGCGGGGTACACTGAAGCTTTCTTT. This gives the protein CASSFAGYTEAFF.

The rearrangement uses TRBV7-9 and TRBJ2-3; the D is unclear. This CDR3 comprises 16 residues. Germline CDR1 SEHNR, CDR2 FQNEAQ (reference sequence). V lost 0 bases, J lost 6 bases, and 16 bases lay in between. CDR3 nucleotides: TGTGCCAGCAGCTTAGCGCTCGGAGAAAGGCGGGATACGCAGTATTTT. It yields the protein CASSLALGERRDTQYF.